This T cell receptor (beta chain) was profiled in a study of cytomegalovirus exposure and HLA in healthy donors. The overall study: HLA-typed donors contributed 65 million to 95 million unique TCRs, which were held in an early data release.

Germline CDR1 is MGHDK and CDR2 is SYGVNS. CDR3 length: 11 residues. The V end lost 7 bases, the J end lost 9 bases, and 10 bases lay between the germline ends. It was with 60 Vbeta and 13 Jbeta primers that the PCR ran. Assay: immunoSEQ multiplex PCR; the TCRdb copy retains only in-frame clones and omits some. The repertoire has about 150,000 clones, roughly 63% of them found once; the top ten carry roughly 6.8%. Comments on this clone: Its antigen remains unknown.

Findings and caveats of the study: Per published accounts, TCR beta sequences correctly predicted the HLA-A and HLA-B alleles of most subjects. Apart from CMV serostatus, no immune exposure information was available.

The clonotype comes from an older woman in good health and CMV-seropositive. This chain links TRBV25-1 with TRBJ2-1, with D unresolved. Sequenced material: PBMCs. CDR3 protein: CASMTSTEQFF. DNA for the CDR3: TGTGCCAGCATGACAAGTACTGAGCAGTTCTTC.